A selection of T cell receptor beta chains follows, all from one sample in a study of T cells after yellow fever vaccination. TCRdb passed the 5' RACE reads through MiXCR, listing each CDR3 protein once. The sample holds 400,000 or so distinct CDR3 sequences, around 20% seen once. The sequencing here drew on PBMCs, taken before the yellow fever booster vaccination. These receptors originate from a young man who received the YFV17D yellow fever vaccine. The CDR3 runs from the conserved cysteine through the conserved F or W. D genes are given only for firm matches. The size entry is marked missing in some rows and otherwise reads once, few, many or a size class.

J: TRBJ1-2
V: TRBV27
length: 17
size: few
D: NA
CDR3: CASSRKRYQGPMWGYTF
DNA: TGTGCCAGCAGCCGAAAAAGATACCAGGGCCCAATGTGGGGCTACACCTTC

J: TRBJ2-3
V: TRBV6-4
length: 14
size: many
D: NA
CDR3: CASRAGTSTDTQYF
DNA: TGTGCCAGCAGGGCCGGGACTAGCACAGATACGCAGTATTTT

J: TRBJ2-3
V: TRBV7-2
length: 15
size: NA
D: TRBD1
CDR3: CASSLGQISTDTQYF
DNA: TGTGCCAGCAGCTTGGGACAGATAAGCACAGATACGCAGTATTTT

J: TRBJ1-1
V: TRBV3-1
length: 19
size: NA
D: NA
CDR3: CASSPLYYGPAKGNTEAFF
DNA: TGTGCCAGCAGCCCCCTTTACTATGGGCCCGCTAAAGGGAATACTGAAGCTTTCTTT

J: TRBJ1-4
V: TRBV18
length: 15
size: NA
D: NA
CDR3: CASSLQRYSNEKLFF
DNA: TGTGCCAGCTCACTACAGCGGTACTCTAATGAAAAACTGTTTTTT

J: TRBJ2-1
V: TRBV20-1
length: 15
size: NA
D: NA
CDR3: CSASGVPRAYNEQFF
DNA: TGCAGTGCTTCGGGGGTACCCCGGGCCTACAATGAGCAGTTCTTC

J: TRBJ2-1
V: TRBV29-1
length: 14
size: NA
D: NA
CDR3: CSAEGSGGYNEQFF
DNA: TGCAGCGCCGAAGGGTCAGGGGGGTACAATGAGCAGTTCTTC

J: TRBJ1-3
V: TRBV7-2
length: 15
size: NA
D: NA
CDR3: CASSLVGERGNTIYF
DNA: TGTGCCAGCAGCTTAGTAGGGGAACGTGGAAACACCATATATTTT

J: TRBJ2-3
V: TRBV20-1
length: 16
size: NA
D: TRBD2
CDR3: CSAGGLAGGSTDTQYF
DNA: TGCAGTGCCGGGGGACTAGCGGGGGGAAGCACAGATACGCAGTATTTT

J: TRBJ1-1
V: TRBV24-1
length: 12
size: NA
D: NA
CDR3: CASSTGRLEAFF
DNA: TGTGCCAGCTCAACAGGACGGCTTGAAGCTTTCTTT

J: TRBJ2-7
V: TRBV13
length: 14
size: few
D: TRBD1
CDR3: CASSSTDREREQYF
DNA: TGTGCCAGCAGCTCCACCGACAGGGAACGCGAGCAGTACTTC